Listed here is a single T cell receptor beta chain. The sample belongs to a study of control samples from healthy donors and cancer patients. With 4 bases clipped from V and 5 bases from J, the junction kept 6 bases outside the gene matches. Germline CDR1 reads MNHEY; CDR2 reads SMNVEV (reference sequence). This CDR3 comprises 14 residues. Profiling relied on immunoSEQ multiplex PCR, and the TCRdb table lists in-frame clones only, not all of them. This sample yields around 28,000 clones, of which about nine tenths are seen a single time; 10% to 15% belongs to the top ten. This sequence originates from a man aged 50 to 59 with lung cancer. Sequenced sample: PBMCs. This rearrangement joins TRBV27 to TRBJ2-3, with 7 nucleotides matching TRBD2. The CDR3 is CASSWVGGRDTQYF. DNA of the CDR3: TGTGCCAGCAGTTGGGTCGGGGGGAGAGATACGCAGTATTTT.